This passage covers 8 T cell receptor beta chains from one sample sequenced in a study of shared clonotypes between healthy human individuals. Some clones are missing from TCRdb's copy, which holds only in-frame ones; the method was immunoSEQ multiplex PCR. The sample records about 1.5 million clones, roughly 96% being singletons. Material for sequencing was naive CD4+ T cells sorted from blood. Indicated subset: CD45RA+ positively selected. The receptors were sampled from a young man in good health.

CDR3 in DNA: TGTGCCAGCAGTGAAAGGGGGATAACTAATGAAAAACTGTTTTTT. Its protein is CASSERGITNEKLFF. The chain is built from TRBV25-1 and TRBJ1-4; TRBD1 is a possible D gene (6 bases). V dropped 2 bases and J dropped 1 base, with 8 bases sitting between them. CDR1 and CDR2 (germline): MGHDK, SYGVNS. CDR3 length equals 15 residues.

The gene calls are TRBV4-3 and TRBJ2-5, with 11 bases aligning to TRBD2. Germline CDR1 is LGHNA and CDR2 is YSLEER. V lost 0 bases and J lost 4; bases outside the gene matches: 7. This CDR3 is built from 17 residues. Here the CDR3 DNA reads TGCGCCAGCAGCCAAGATTGGATAGCGGGAGGGGGAGAGACCCAGTACTTC. This sequence encodes CASSQDWIAGGGETQYF.

Concerning this clone itself: The sample has other DNA sequences that encode this CDR3 too. The chain employs TRBV7-2 and TRBJ2-1, with 7 bases matching TRBD1. CDR1 and CDR2 from the germline V gene are SGHTA and FQGNSA. The CDR3 runs to 14 residues. V dropped 5 bases and J dropped 6; count of bases not matched to a gene: 7. The CDR3 here is CASSLDRVGNEQFF. DNA of the CDR3: TGTGCCAGCAGCCTAGACAGGGTTGGCAATGAGCAGTTCTTC.

This chain joins TRBV28 and TRBJ2-1; 12 bases fit TRBD2. Germline-derived CDR1 and CDR2 are MDHEN and SYDVKM. This CDR3 contains 14 residues. Germline trimming cut 6 bases from V and 8 bases from J; bases unmatched to any gene: 5. DNA of the CDR3: TGTGCCAGCAGGACTAGCGGGAGTATCTATGAGCAGTTCTTC. Translated, it gives CASRTSGSIYEQFF.

This sequence joins TRBV9 and TRBJ1-1; D might be TRBD1 (5 bases). Trimming stripped 9 bases from V and 4 bases from J, with 16 bases between. Germline lookup yields CDR1 SGDLS and CDR2 YYNGEE. This CDR3 contains 13 residues. The CDR3 reads CANFSWGGTEAFF. The CDR3 nucleotides are TGTGCCAACTTCTCTTGGGGGGGCACTGAAGCTTTCTTT.

The V gene is TRBV6-1, the J gene TRBJ2-1, with 9 bases fitting TRBD1. From germline, CDR1 is MNHNS and CDR2 SASEGT. This CDR3 spans 15 amino acids. V shed 1 base and J 4 bases; nucleotides not matched to a gene: 2. The CDR3 here is CASSEDRGLYNEQFF. The CDR3 DNA reads TGTGCCAGCAGTGAAGACAGGGGGCTATACAATGAGCAGTTCTTC.

The V call is TRBV7-2, the J call TRBJ2-3; D might be TRBD2 (5 bases). Germline V lookup: CDR1 SGHTA, CDR2 FQGNSA. V was clipped by 4 bases and J by 4 bases, with 12 bases between them. The CDR3 has 14 residues. The CDR3 protein is CASSSAYGADTQYF. The CDR3 nucleotides are TGTGCCAGCAGCTCAGCCTACGGGGCAGATACGCAGTATTTT. Together with reference TRBV7-2 and TRBJ2-3, the CDR3 gives the full variable domain: GAGVSQSPSNKVTEKGKDVELRCDPISGHTALYWYRQSLGQGLEFLIYFQGNSAPDKSGLPSDRFSAERTGGSVSTLTIQRTQQEDSAVYLCASSSAYGADTQYFGPGTRLTVL.

This clone was counted ten times or more. The chain uses TRBV29-1 and TRBJ2-7; 11 nucleotides agree with TRBD2. CDR1 is SQVTM, CDR2 ANQGSEA, per germline. The CDR3 length is 12 residues. Trimming removed 3 bases from V and 5 bases from J; junction bases left unmatched: 0. CDR3 DNA sequence: TGCAGCGTTGAGACTAGCGGGAACGAGCAGTACTTC. Amino acids: CSVETSGNEQYF.